Listed below are T cell receptor beta chains from one sample, sequenced in a study of T cells in Graves' hyperthyroidism and ophthalmopathy. TCRdb independently ran MiXCR on the multiplex PCR reads; one entry per CDR3 protein. This sample has about 610,000 distinct CDR3 sequences; roughly 14% occur once, and the top ten carry approximately 4.2%. The specimen was blood. These receptors originate from a woman aged 40 to 50 with Graves' ophthalmopathy. The CDR3 runs from the conserved cysteine through the conserved F or W. A D gene is named only where the DNA matches it firmly. A row's size may be missing; if present it is once, few, many or a size class.

D: TRBD1; size: -; V: TRBV6-1; CDR3: CASSTALTGGSYEQYF
D: TRBD1; size: many; V: TRBV19; CDR3: CASSMDRGINYGYTF
D: -; size: many; V: TRBV12-3/TRBV12-4; CDR3: CASSPENYGYTF
D: -; size: many; V: TRBV28; CDR3: CASSPPNSGANVLTF
D: -; size: many; V: TRBV2; CDR3: CASSEPGRYGYTF
D: TRBD1; size: -; V: TRBV6-1; CDR3: CASSRDRGTNQPQHF
D: -; size: -; V: TRBV15; CDR3: CATSRDPGSETQYF
D: TRBD2; size: -; V: TRBV12-3/TRBV12-4; CDR3: CASSFLGPSSGSYEQYF
D: -; size: many; V: TRBV6-5; CDR3: CASSYFPTSDTGELFF
D: -; size: many; V: TRBV6-5; CDR3: CASSYSKGQETQYF
D: -; size: many; V: TRBV29-1; CDR3: CSAGPGVGQPQHF
D: -; size: many; V: TRBV6-4; CDR3: CASSDRVGIVSNQPQHF
D: -; size: -; V: TRBV12-3/TRBV12-4; CDR3: CASSLTRAFF
D: -; size: many; V: TRBV11-2; CDR3: CASSASIDSNQPQHF
D: TRBD1; size: -; V: TRBV20-1; CDR3: CSARGTGRAQPQHF
D: -; size: many; V: TRBV4-3; CDR3: CASRSQGYGYTF
D: -; size: once; V: TRBV19; CDR3: CASSAPGRNFHGYTF
D: TRBD1; size: -; V: TRBV30; CDR3: CAWTQGVNQPQHF
D: -; size: -; V: TRBV28; CDR3: CASSLEGLRDTEAFF
D: -; size: many; V: TRBV12-3/TRBV12-4; CDR3: CASSLGSRTPTF
D: TRBD1; size: few; V: TRBV12-3/TRBV12-4; CDR3: CASSPDRGVRQPQHF
D: -; size: many; V: TRBV2; CDR3: CASRIRNEQYF
D: TRBD2; size: few; V: TRBV27; CDR3: CASSGGTSGRPRETQYF
D: -; size: many; V: TRBV7-6; CDR3: CASSLDRQLDSGANVLTF
D: -; size: many; V: TRBV6-1; CDR3: CASTKGLRGYGYTF
D: -; size: few; V: TRBV6-5; CDR3: CASSWGPRTEAFF
D: -; size: -; V: TRBV6-5; CDR3: CASSYPTGAGQPQHF
D: TRBD1; size: many; V: TRBV6-1; CDR3: CASSDPWTGGYEQYF
D: -; size: -; V: TRBV19; CDR3: CASKGLPDSYEQYF
D: -; size: many; V: TRBV19; CDR3: CATSGGRSEQYF
D: TRBD1; size: -; V: TRBV12-3/TRBV12-4; CDR3: CASSYRRDRGNSPLHF
D: TRBD2; size: many; V: TRBV11-1; CDR3: CASSPWAGRSNTGELFF
D: TRBD1; size: -; V: TRBV28; CDR3: CASNPPGQGRTGELFF
D: TRBD1; size: -; V: TRBV11-2; CDR3: CASSFGQGSGELFF
D: -; size: many; V: TRBV12-5; CDR3: CASGLAGGTFYEQYF
D: TRBD1; size: many; V: TRBV29-1; CDR3: CSVAGQGFYEQYF
D: -; size: -; V: TRBV2; CDR3: CASSKDGSYQPQHF
D: -; size: many; V: TRBV10-3; CDR3: CAITGTDTGELFF
D: TRBD1; size: many; V: TRBV19; CDR3: CASSDRVATDTQYF
D: -; size: many; V: TRBV30; CDR3: CAWNDFPYEQYF
D: -; size: many; V: TRBV29-1; CDR3: CRRRGAFYEQYF
D: TRBD2; size: -; V: TRBV6-2/TRBV6-3; CDR3: CASRLEGLAGRNEQFF
D: TRBD1; size: many; V: TRBV6-5; CDR3: CASSYGQGAGYGYTF
D: TRBD1; size: many; V: TRBV29-1; CDR3: CSALGDRGYEQYF
D: -; size: many; V: TRBV12-3/TRBV12-4; CDR3: CASSSAAANNIQYF
D: TRBD1; size: -; V: TRBV4-3; CDR3: CASSQDGTGWDGYTF
D: TRBD2; size: many; V: TRBV12-3/TRBV12-4; CDR3: CASSFLAGEETQYF
D: -; size: many; V: TRBV12-3/TRBV12-4; CDR3: CASSHQQGPSPQHF
D: -; size: many; V: TRBV11-1; CDR3: CASSSRDRPEAFF
D: -; size: many; V: TRBV12-3/TRBV12-4; CDR3: CASSLARQPQHF
D: TRBD1; size: many; V: TRBV28; CDR3: CASSSQGRGPGYTF
D: -; size: -; V: TRBV6-2/TRBV6-3; CDR3: CASSLYGGFSGNTIYF
D: -; size: many; V: TRBV29-1; CDR3: CSVEQHGEGNIQYF
D: -; size: many; V: TRBV6-1; CDR3: CASSEAVNSYEQYF
D: -; size: -; V: TRBV27; CDR3: CASSLSLGVAAFF
D: TRBD2; size: many; V: TRBV11-2; CDR3: CASSAGGETQYF
D: TRBD1; size: many; V: TRBV7-6; CDR3: CASSPGTGNNYEQYF